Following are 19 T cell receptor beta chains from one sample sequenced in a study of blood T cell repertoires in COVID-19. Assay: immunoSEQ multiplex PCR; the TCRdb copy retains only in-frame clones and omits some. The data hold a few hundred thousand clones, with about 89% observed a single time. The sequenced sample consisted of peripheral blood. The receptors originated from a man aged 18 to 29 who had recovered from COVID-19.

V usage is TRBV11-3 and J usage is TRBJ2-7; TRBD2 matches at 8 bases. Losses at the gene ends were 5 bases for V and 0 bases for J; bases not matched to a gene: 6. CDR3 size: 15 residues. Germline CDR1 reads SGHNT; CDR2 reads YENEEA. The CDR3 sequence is CASSQTSGSSYEQYF. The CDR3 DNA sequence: TGTGCCAGCAGCCAGACCAGCGGGAGCTCCTACGAGCAGTACTTC.

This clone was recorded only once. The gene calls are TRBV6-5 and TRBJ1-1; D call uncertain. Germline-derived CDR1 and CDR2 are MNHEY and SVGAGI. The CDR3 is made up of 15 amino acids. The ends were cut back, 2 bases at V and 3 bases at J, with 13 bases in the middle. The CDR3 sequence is CASSYASYVDTEAFF. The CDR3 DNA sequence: TGTGCCAGCAGTTACGCGAGCTATGTGGACACTGAAGCTTTCTTT.

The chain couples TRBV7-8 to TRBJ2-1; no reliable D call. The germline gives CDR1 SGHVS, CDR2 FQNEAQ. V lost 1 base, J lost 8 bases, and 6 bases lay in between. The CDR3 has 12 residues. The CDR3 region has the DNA TGTGCCAGCAGCTTAGGTAGAGATGAGCAGTTCTTC. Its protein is CASSLGRDEQFF.

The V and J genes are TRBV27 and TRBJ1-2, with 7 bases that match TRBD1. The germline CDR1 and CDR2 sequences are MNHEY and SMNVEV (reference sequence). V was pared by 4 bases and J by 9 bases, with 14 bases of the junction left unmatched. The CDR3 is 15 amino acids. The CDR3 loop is CASSYASAQGNRYTF. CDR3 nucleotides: TGTGCCAGCAGTTACGCCTCGGCACAGGGGAATCGCTACACCTTC.

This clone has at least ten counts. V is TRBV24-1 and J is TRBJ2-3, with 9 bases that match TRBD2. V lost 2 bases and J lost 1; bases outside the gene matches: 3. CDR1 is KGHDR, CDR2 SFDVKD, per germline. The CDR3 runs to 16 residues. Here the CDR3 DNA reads TGTGCCACCAGTGATTCGATAGCGGGAGGCACAGATACGCAGTATTTT. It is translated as CATSDSIAGGTDTQYF.

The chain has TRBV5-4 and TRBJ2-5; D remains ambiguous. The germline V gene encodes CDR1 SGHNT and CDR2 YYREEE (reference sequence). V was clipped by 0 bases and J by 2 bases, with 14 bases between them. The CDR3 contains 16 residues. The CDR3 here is CASSLGTTAVQETQYF. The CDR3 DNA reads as TGTGCCAGCAGCTTGGGAACCACAGCCGTTCAAGAGACCCAGTACTTC.

In DNA form, the CDR3 reads TGTGCCAGTAGTATACTGACAGGGGGTCTAAATTCACCCCTCCACTTT. It yields the protein CASSILTGGLNSPLHF. J is TRBJ1-6 and V is TRBV19; 9 nucleotides align to TRBD1. J gave up 7 bases and V 2 bases, and 6 bases lay outside the gene matches. This CDR3 comprises 16 residues. In germline, CDR1 is LNHDA, CDR2 SQIVND (reference sequence).

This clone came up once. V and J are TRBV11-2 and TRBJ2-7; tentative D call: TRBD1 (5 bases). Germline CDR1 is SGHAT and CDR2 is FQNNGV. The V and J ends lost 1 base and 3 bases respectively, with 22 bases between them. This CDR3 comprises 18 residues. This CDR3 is CASSLVGVGQTGRYEQYF. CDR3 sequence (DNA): TGTGCCAGCAGCTTAGTCGGAGTGGGGCAGACGGGCCGCTACGAGCAGTACTTC.

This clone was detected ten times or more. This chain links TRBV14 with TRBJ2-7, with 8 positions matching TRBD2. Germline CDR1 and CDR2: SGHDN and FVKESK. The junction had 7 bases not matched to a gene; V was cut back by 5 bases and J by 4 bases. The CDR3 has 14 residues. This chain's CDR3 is CASSSAGGGYEQYF. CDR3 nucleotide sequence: TGTGCCAGCAGCTCGGCGGGGGGCGGGTACGAGCAGTACTTC.

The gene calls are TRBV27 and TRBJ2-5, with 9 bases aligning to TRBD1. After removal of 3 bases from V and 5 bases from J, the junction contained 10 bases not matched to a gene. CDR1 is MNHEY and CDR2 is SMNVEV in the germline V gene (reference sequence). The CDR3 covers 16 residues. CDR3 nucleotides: TGTGCCAGCAGTTTCACCGGGACAGGGAGGGTGGAGACCCAGTACTTC. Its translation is CASSFTGTGRVETQYF.

Written as DNA, the CDR3 is TGTGCCAGCAGCGGGACAGGGATCGGGCCTGGCGTATACAATGAGCAGTTCTTC. Translation gives CASSGTGIGPGVYNEQFF. The V and J genes are TRBV9 and TRBJ2-1; 8 bases map to TRBD1. CDR1 is SGDLS and CDR2 is YYNGEE in the germline V gene. The junction had 15 bases not matched to a gene; V was cut back by 3 bases and J by 4 bases. The CDR3 has 18 amino acids.

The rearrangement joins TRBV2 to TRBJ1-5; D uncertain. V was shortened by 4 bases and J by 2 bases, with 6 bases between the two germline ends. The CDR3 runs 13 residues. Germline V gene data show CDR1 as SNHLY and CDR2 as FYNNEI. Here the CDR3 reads CASSAQGNQPQHF. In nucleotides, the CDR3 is TGTGCCAGCAGTGCCCAGGGCAATCAGCCCCAGCATTTT. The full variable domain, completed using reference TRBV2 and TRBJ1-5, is EPEVTQTPSHQVTQMGQEVILRCVPISNHLYFYWYRQILGQKVEFLVSFYNNEISEKSEIFDDQFSVERPDGSNFTLKIRSTKLEDSAMYFCASSAQGNQPQHFGDGTRLSIL.

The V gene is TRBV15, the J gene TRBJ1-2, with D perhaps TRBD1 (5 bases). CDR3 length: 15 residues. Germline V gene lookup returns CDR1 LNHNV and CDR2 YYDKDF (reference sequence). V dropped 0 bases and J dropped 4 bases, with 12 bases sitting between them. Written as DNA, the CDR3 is TGTGCCACCAGCAGAGAAATGGACACGAGCTATGGCTACACCTTC. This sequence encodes CATSREMDTSYGYTF.

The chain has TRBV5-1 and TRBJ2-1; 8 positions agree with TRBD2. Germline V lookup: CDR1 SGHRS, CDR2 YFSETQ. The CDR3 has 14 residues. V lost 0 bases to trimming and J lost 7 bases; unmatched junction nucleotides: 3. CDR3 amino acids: CASSLAGGPNEQFF. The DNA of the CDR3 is TGCGCCAGCAGCTTGGCGGGAGGGCCGAATGAGCAGTTCTTC.

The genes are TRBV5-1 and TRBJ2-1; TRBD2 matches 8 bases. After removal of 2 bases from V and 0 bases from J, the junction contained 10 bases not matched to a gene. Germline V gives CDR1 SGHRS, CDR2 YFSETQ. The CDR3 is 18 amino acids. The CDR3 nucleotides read TGCGCCAGCAGCTTCCCGAATATAAGCGGGAGCTCCTACAATGAGCAGTTCTTC. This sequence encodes CASSFPNISGSSYNEQFF.

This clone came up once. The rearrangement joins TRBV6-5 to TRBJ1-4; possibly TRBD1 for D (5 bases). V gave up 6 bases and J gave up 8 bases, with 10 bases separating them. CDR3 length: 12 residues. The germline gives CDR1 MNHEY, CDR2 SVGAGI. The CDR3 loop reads CASSTRGEKLFF. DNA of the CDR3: TGTGCCAGCAGCACCCGGGGGGAAAAACTGTTTTTT.

The CDR3 is CASSLEGRGLGKLFF. The DNA for the CDR3 is TGTGCCAGCAGCTTAGAAGGCAGGGGGCTCGGAAAACTGTTTTTT. The chain is built from TRBV7-2 and TRBJ1-4, with 8 bases that match TRBD1. V lost 1 base, J lost 10 bases, and 8 bases stayed unmatched. Looked up from germline, CDR1 is SGHTA and CDR2 is FQGNSA. This CDR3 has 15 residues.

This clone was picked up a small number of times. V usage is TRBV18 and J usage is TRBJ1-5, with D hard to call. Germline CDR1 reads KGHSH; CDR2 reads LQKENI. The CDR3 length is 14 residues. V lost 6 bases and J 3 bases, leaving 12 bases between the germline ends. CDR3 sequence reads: CASSRAGLNQPQHF. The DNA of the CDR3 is TGTGCCAGCTCCCGTGCAGGCCTCAATCAGCCCCAGCATTTT.

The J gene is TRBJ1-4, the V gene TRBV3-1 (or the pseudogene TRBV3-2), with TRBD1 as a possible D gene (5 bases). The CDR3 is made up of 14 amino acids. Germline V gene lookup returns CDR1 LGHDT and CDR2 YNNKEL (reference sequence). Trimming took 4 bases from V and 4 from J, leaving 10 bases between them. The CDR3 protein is CASSLWGYNEKLFF. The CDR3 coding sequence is TGTGCCAGCAGCCTCTGGGGCTATAATGAAAAACTGTTTTTT.